A selection of T cell receptor beta chains follows, all from one sample in a study of cytomegalovirus exposure and HLA in healthy donors. Sequencing used immunoSEQ multiplex PCR; TCRdb keeps in-frame clones, though not all of them. The table has roughly 160,000 clones, roughly 80% seen once; the top ten hold more than 9.5%. Material: PBMCs. Every receptor here comes from a man younger than 35 in good health and CMV-seropositive. Both conserved end residues are part of each CDR3. The D gene is left open where the match is weak. A row's size may be missing; if present it is once, few, many or a size class.

cdr3_aa cdr3_nt v_call d_call j_call clone_size
CASSPLGGQGIVETQYF TGTGCCAGCAGTCCACTTGGGGGACAGGGAATCGTTGAGACCCAGTACTTC TRBV9 TRBD1 TRBJ2-5 NA
CASSLGIQGNQETQYF TGCGCCAGCAGCTTAGGGATACAGGGGAACCAAGAGACCCAGTACTTC TRBV5-1 TRBD1 TRBJ2-5 NA
CASSQGPSGTEAFF TGTGCCAGCAGTCAAGGTCCCTCGGGCACTGAAGCTTTCTTT TRBV6-1 NA TRBJ1-1 NA
CASSQDQRPGYTF TGCGCCAGCAGCCAAGATCAGAGGCCGGGCTACACCTTC TRBV4-3 NA TRBJ1-2 NA
CSSSFTSSVIAGPTYEQYF TGTTCCAGCAGCTTCACTTCTTCAGTAATAGCGGGACCTACCTACGAGCAGTACTTC TRBV7-9 TRBD2 TRBJ2-7 NA
CASRKPGLAGYTF TGTGCCAGCAGAAAACCTGGGCTCGCTGGCTACACCTTC TRBV27 NA TRBJ1-2 NA
CASSVGGRELWGYTF TGTGCCAGCAGCGTAGGAGGCAGGGAACTATGGGGCTACACCTTC TRBV9 NA TRBJ1-2 NA
CASSLAGTGSEQFF TGTGCCAGCAGCTTAGCTGGGACAGGGAGCGAGCAGTTCTTC TRBV7-2 TRBD1 TRBJ2-1 NA
CASSFQGAPNEQFF TGCGCCAGCAGCTTCCAGGGGGCCCCCAATGAGCAGTTCTTC TRBV5-1 TRBD1 TRBJ2-1 NA
CASSYSAGSHEQYF TGTGCCAGCAGTTACTCGGCCGGGTCCCACGAGCAGTACTTC TRBV6-5 NA TRBJ2-7 NA
CASSRDRGDEKLFF TGTGCCAGCAGTCGGGACAGGGGAGATGAAAAACTGTTTTTT TRBV2 TRBD1 TRBJ1-4 NA
CASSPTGNTEAFF TGTGCCAGCAGTCCAACAGGGAACACTGAAGCTTTCTTT TRBV6-5 NA TRBJ1-1 NA
CASRLQTGDQETQYF TGTGCCAGCAGACTTCAGACAGGGGACCAAGAGACCCAGTACTTC TRBV2 TRBD1 TRBJ2-5 NA
CASSVYSTEAFF TGTGCCAGCAGCGTATATTCCACTGAAGCTTTCTTT TRBV9 NA TRBJ1-1 NA
CATSRGDLYRGGNQPQHF TGTGCCACCAGCAGAGGGGATTTATACAGGGGCGGCAATCAGCCCCAGCATTTT TRBV15 TRBD1 TRBJ1-5 NA
CASRGTGASYGYTF TGTGCCAGCAGGGGTACAGGGGCGAGCTATGGCTACACCTTC TRBV2 TRBD1 TRBJ1-2 few
CASSHGFNEQFF TGCGCCAGCAGCCACGGTTTTAATGAGCAGTTCTTC TRBV4-1 NA TRBJ2-1 NA
CASNIQGNTEAFF TGTGCCAGCAATATTCAGGGAAACACTGAAGCTTTCTTT TRBV2 NA TRBJ1-1 NA
CASSPPTGRYEQYF TGTGCCAGTAGTCCTCCGACAGGACGCTACGAGCAGTACTTC TRBV19 NA TRBJ2-7 NA
CASSYLTSAPYEQYF TGCGCCAGCAGCTACTTGACTAGCGCGCCCTACGAGCAGTACTTC TRBV4-1 TRBD2 TRBJ2-7 NA
CASSYVGQGYEQYF TGTGCCAGCAGCTACGTCGGACAGGGGTACGAGCAGTACTTC TRBV5-8 TRBD1 TRBJ2-7 NA
CASSVDPRQGASEAFF TGTGCCAGCAGCGTAGACCCTCGACAGGGGGCATCTGAAGCTTTCTTT TRBV9 TRBD1 TRBJ1-1 NA
CASSSRTIGTGYTGELFF TGTGCCAGCAGCTCACGGACGATTGGGACAGGGTACACCGGGGAGCTGTTTTTT TRBV9 TRBD1 TRBJ2-2 NA
CASSFGTVQETQYF TGTGCCAGCAGCTTCGGGACAGTCCAAGAGACCCAGTACTTC TRBV7-2 TRBD1 TRBJ2-5 once
CASSQSDRGRGNQPQHF TGTGCCAGCAGCCAATCGGACAGGGGACGGGGCAATCAGCCCCAGCATTTT TRBV4-2 TRBD1 TRBJ1-5 NA
CATSRIDTEAFF TGTGCCACCAGCAGGATAGACACTGAAGCTTTCTTT TRBV15 NA TRBJ1-1 NA
CASSKDRSYEQYF TGTGCCAGTAGTAAAGACAGATCCTACGAGCAGTACTTC TRBV19 NA TRBJ2-7 NA
CASSFGLAGLSSGANALTF TGTGCCAGCAGCTTTGGACTAGCGGGCCTGAGCTCTGGGGCCAACGCCCTGACTTTC TRBV5-6 TRBD2 TRBJ2-6 NA
CASSETVVNTGELFF TGCGCCAGCAGTGAGACAGTGGTGAACACCGGGGAGCTGTTTTTT TRBV10-1 NA TRBJ2-2 NA
CSAPTGTLPFF TGCAGTGCTCCGACCGGGACATTACCGTTCTTC TRBV20-1 NA TRBJ2-1 NA
CASSFPGFEQYF TGTGCCAGCAGCTTTCCGGGATTCGAGCAGTACTTC TRBV5-4 NA TRBJ2-7 NA
CASSPASGSSYEQYF TGTGCCAGCTCACCAGCTAGCGGAAGCTCCTACGAGCAGTACTTC TRBV18 TRBD2 TRBJ2-7 NA
CASSRTGTSGRTSGYTQYF TGTGCCAGCAGCCGCACCGGGACTAGCGGGAGGACGTCGGGGTATACGCAGTATTTT TRBV7-8 TRBD2 TRBJ2-3 NA
CASSQAQGSGETQYF TGCGCCAGCAGCCAAGCACAGGGGTCGGGCGAGACCCAGTACTTC TRBV4-1 TRBD1 TRBJ2-5 NA
CASSMGTSGSGANVLTF TGTGCCAGTAGTATGGGGACTAGCGGCTCTGGGGCCAACGTCCTGACTTTC TRBV19 TRBD2 TRBJ2-6 NA
CAWSSGTREMENEQFF TGTGCCTGGAGTTCCGGGACAAGGGAAATGGAGAATGAGCAGTTCTTC TRBV30 NA TRBJ2-1 once
CASRETGGFTDTQYF TGTGCCAGCAGGGAAACAGGGGGCTTCACAGATACGCAGTATTTT TRBV6-1 TRBD1 TRBJ2-3 NA
CASSQRTGTASYEQYF TGTGCCAGCAGCCAGAGAACCGGGACAGCATCCTACGAGCAGTACTTC TRBV4-2 TRBD1 TRBJ2-7 NA
CASSPGQTNPTYGYTF TGCGCCAGCAGCCCGGGACAGACCAACCCTACCTATGGCTACACCTTC TRBV5-1 TRBD1 TRBJ1-2 NA
CASSLEGAHTDTQYF TGCGCCAGCAGCTTAGAGGGGGCCCACACAGATACGCAGTATTTT TRBV5-1 TRBD1 TRBJ2-3 NA
CASSLVQGDNQPQHF TGTGCCAGCAGTTTGGTACAGGGGGACAATCAGCCCCAGCATTTT TRBV6-6 TRBD1 TRBJ1-5 NA
CASSRQLAKNIQYF TGTGCCAGCAGCCGACAGCTAGCCAAAAACATTCAGTACTTC TRBV5-8 NA TRBJ2-4 few
CAKRGGSTNTGELFF TGTGCAAAACGAGGGGGCTCAACGAACACCGGGGAGCTGTTTTTT TRBV2 TRBD1 TRBJ2-2 few
CASSLDGDQPQHF TGTGCCAGCAGCCTGGACGGTGATCAGCCCCAGCATTTT TRBV5-4 NA TRBJ1-5 NA
CASTLGTSGYTDTQYF TGTGCCAGTACCCTAGGGACTAGCGGGTACACAGATACGCAGTATTTT TRBV19 TRBD2 TRBJ2-3 once
CASSRDRNYGYTF TGTGCCAGCAGCCGGGACAGGAACTATGGCTACACCTTC TRBV2 TRBD1 TRBJ1-2 NA
CASSPGAGSDEQFF TGTGCCAGCTCACCAGGGGCCGGGAGCGATGAGCAGTTCTTC TRBV18 NA TRBJ2-1 NA
CASSRAYEDYEQYF TGTGCCAGCAGCAGAGCCTACGAGGACTACGAGCAGTACTTC TRBV11-3 NA TRBJ2-7 NA
CASSLWRGQGRGANVLTF TGTGCCAGCAGCTTATGGCGGGGACAGGGGAGAGGGGCCAACGTCCTGACTTTC TRBV7-9 TRBD1 TRBJ2-6 NA
CASSQEAGQEGYEQYF TGTGCCAGCAGCCAAGAGGCGGGACAGGAGGGGTACGAGCAGTACTTC TRBV4-2 TRBD1 TRBJ2-7 NA
CASSRYDTQYF TGTGCCAGCAGCCGCTATGATACGCAGTATTTT TRBV7-9 NA TRBJ2-3 once
CAISHSDYSYNEQFF TGTGCCATCAGTCACAGCGACTACTCCTACAATGAGCAGTTCTTC TRBV10-3 NA TRBJ2-1 NA
CSSSPSFRGSSYNEQFF TGTTCCAGCAGCCCGTCGTTTCGCGGAAGCTCCTACAATGAGCAGTTCTTC TRBV7-9 NA TRBJ2-1 NA
CASSFRAGGEAFF TGTGCCAGCAGCTTCCGGGCCGGGGGTGAAGCTTTCTTT TRBV5-4 NA TRBJ1-1 NA
CASSIRRTSGRAIADTQYF TGTGCCAGTAGTATCCGTCGGACTAGCGGGAGGGCCATCGCAGATACGCAGTATTTT TRBV19 TRBD2 TRBJ2-3 NA
CASSPTGNTGELFF TGTGCCAGCAGTCCGACAGGAAACACCGGGGAGCTGTTTTTT TRBV27 NA TRBJ2-2 NA
CATGTALYEQYF TGTGCCACTGGGACAGCGTTATACGAGCAGTACTTC TRBV27 TRBD1 TRBJ2-7 few